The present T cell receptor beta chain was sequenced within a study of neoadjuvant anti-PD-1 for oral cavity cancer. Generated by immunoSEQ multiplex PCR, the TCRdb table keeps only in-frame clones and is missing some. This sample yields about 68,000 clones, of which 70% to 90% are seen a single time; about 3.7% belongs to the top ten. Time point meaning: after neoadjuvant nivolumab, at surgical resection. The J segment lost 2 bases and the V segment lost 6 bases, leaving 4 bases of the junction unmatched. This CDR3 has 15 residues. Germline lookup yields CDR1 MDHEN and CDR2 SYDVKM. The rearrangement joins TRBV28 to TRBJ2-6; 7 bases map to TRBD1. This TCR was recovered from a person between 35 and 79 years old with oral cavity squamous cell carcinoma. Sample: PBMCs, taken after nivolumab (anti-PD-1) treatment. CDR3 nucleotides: TGTGCCAGCAGCCCTACAGGGGCTGGGGCCAACGTCCTGACTTTC. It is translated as CASSPTGAGANVLTF.